Listed below are T cell receptor beta chains from one sample, sequenced in a study of blood T cell repertoires in COVID-19. The data were produced by immunoSEQ multiplex PCR, yet TCRdb's version contains in-frame clones alone and is incomplete. The sample carries roughly 120,000 clones, nearly 80% recorded once. Input material: peripheral blood. The source of these receptors is a woman older than 75 with active or convalescent COVID-19. CDR3s include the opening cysteine and the closing phenylalanine or tryptophan. The D gene is left open where the match is weak.

CDR3nt	CDR3aa	v_gene	j_gene	d_gene
TGTGCCAGCAGCTTCTCCGGGGAGAACACTGAAGCTTTCTTT	CASSFSGENTEAFF	TRBV7-9	TRBJ1-1	NA
TGCAGTGCTAGTGGGACTAGCGGGCCGAAAAGCGAGTATTTT	CSASGTSGPKSEYF	TRBV20-1	TRBJ2-3	TRBD2
TGCGCCAGCAGCCGGACTAGCGGGAGATTAGGAGAGACCCAGTACTTC	CASSRTSGRLGETQYF	TRBV5-1	TRBJ2-5	TRBD2
TGTGCCAGCAGGGGGGGGAGGCAGGGCACTTCTTCCGACACTGAAGCTTTCTTT	CASRGGRQGTSSDTEAFF	TRBV11-2	TRBJ1-1	NA
TGTGCCAGCAGTTACCACAGGGGGCAAGAGGGCTACACCTTC	CASSYHRGQEGYTF	TRBV6-6	TRBJ1-2	TRBD1
TGTGCCAGCAGTGACGCGGACACCGGGGAGCTGTTTTTT	CASSDADTGELFF	TRBV6-4	TRBJ2-2	NA
TGTGCCATCAGCCGTGGGACTAGCGACTCCTACGAGCAGTACTTC	CAISRGTSDSYEQYF	TRBV10-3	TRBJ2-7	TRBD2
TGTGCCAGCAAGGGACAGACCAATGAGCAGTTCTTC	CASKGQTNEQFF	TRBV28	TRBJ2-1	TRBD1
TGTGCCAGCAGTTACGGTGGAGAGGCGCAGCCCCAGCATTTT	CASSYGGEAQPQHF	TRBV6-2/TRBV6-3	TRBJ1-5	NA
TGTGCCAGCAGTCAAACAGGGATGAACACCGGGGAGCTGTTTTTT	CASSQTGMNTGELFF	TRBV2	TRBJ2-2	NA